This T cell receptor (beta chain) is from a study of blood T cell repertoires in COVID-19. Study-level background: Sites in the United States, Italy and Spain provided acute and convalescent COVID-19 samples. Nucleic acid was either cDNA or gDNA, and it came from T cells, B-cell-depleted T cells, or PBMCs.

Trimming stripped 3 bases from V and 5 bases from J, with 8 bases between. The CDR3 sequence is 11 residues long. Germline lookup yields CDR1 DFQATT and CDR2 SNEGSKA (reference sequence). In the authors' workflow: How many nucleated cells were present was estimated from reference gene primer amplification. Produced via immunoSEQ multiplex PCR; TCRdb's table is partial and in-frame only. V and J calls and clone size are copied from that table; D and trimming were computed from the DNA. The sample lists about 100,000 clones; over 70% were seen once. The genes are TRBV20-1 and TRBJ2-7; tentatively, D is TRBD2 (5 bases). The TCR sequence derives from a man in his 60s with acute or convalescent COVID-19. Sequencing input: peripheral blood. CDR3 in DNA: TGCAGTGCTAGTCCCGGGGACGAGCAGTACTTC. Translation: CSASPGDEQYF.